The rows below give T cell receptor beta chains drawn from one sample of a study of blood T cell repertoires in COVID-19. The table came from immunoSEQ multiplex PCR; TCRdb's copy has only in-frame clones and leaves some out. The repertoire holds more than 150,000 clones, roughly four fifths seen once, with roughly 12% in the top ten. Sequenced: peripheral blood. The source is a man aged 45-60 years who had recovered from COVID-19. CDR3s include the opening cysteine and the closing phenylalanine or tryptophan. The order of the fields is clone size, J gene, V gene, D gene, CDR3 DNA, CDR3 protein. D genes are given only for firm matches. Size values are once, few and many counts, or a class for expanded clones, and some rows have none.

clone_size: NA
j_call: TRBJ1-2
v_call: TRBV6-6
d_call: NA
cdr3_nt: TGTGCCAGCAGCCCCTCGGGAGTTCGGGGCTACACCTTC
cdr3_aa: CASSPSGVRGYTF

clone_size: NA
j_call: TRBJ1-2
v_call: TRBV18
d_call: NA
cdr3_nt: TGTGCCAGCTCACCAGAGGGACTAAACTATGGCTACACCTTC
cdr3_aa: CASSPEGLNYGYTF

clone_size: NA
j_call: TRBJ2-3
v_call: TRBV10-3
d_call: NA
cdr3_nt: TGTGCCATCAGTCGAGGGTCCAGCACAGATACGCAGTATTTT
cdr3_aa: CAISRGSSTDTQYF

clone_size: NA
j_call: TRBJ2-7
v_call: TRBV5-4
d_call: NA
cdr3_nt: TGTGCCACCCAAAGAGGGACCTACGAGCAGTACTTC
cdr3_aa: CATQRGTYEQYF

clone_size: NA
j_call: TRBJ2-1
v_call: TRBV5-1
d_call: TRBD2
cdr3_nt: TGCGCCAGCACTACTCGACTAGCGGGAGGGAATGAGCAGTTCTTC
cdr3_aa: CASTTRLAGGNEQFF

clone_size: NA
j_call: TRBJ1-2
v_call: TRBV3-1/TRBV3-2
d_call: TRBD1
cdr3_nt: TGTGCCAGCAGCCCGTACAGGGGGGTCGGCTACACCTTC
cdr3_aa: CASSPYRGVGYTF

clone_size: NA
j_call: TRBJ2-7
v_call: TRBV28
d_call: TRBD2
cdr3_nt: TGTGCCAGCAGTTCTCCGACTAGCGGGAGGTACGAGCAGTACTTC
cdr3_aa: CASSSPTSGRYEQYF

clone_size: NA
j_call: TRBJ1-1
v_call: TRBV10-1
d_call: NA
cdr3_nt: TGCGCCAGCAGTGAGTACCGGGGGTCGGCGAACACTGAAGCTTTCTTT
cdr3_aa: CASSEYRGSANTEAFF

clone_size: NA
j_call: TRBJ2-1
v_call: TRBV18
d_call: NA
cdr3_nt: TGTGCCAGCTCACTTGCTACTAGTAGAACTTACAATGAGCAGTTCTTC
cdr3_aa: CASSLATSRTYNEQFF

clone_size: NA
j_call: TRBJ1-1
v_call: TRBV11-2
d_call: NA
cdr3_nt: TGTGCCAGCAGCTTAGGACGGGGGGCGCGAACTGAAGCTTTCTTT
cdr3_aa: CASSLGRGARTEAFF

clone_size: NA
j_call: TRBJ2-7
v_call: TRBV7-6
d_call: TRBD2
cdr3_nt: TGTGCCAGCAGCCCATCGGCGGGAGGTAAGGTTGGATCCTACGAGCAGTACTTC
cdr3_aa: CASSPSAGGKVGSYEQYF

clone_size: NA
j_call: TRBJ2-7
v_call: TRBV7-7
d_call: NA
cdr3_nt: TGTGCCAGCAGCCAGGACACCGGCTACGAGCAGTACTTC
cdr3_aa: CASSQDTGYEQYF

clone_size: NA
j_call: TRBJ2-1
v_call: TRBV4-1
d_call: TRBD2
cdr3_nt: TGCGCCAGCAGCCCACGCCGGAGGAGCGGGAGTTTTGAGCAGTTCTTC
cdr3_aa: CASSPRRRSGSFEQFF

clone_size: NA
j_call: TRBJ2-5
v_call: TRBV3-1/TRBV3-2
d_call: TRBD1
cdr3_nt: TGTGCCACCCTCGGGACAGGGATATTTCTGGAGACCCAGTACTTC
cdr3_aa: CATLGTGIFLETQYF

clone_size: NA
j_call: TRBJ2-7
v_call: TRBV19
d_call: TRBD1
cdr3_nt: TGTGCCAGTAGTTACCGGGACAGGGGGAGACCGGAATACTTC
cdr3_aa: CASSYRDRGRPEYF

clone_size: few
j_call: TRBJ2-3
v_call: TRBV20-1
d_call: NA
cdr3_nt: TGCAGTGCAGCGAGGGCAGATACGCAGTATTTT
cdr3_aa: CSAARADTQYF

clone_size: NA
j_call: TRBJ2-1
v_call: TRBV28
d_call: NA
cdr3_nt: TGTGCCAGCAGCATCGAGGGGACTTACAATGAGCAGTTCTTC
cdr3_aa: CASSIEGTYNEQFF

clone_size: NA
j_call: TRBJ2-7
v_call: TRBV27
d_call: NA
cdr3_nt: TGTGCCAGCAGTTTACGCAGGGCCTACGAGCAGTACTTC
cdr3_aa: CASSLRRAYEQYF

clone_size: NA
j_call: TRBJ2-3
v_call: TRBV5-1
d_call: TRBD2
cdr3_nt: TGCGCCAGCAGCTCAACCGACCTAGCGGGAGGTACAGATACGCAGTATTTT
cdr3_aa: CASSSTDLAGGTDTQYF

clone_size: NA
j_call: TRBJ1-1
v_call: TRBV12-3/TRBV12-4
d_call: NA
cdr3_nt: TGTGCCAGCACCTCGGGCAGGGGTACTGAAGCTTTCTTT
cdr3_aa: CASTSGRGTEAFF

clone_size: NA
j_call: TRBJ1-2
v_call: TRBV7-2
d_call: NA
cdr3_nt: TGTGCCAGCATGGAGACCTCGGGCTACACCTTC
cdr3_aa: CASMETSGYTF

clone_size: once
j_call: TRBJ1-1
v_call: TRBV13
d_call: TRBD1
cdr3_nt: TGTGCCAGCAGCTTCCCGGGACAGTTGAACACTGAAGCTTTCTTT
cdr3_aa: CASSFPGQLNTEAFF

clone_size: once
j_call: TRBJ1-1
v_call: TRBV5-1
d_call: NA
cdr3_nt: TGCGCCAGCAGCTACTCCGGGGGGCTAGCTGAAGCTTTCTTT
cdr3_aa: CASSYSGGLAEAFF

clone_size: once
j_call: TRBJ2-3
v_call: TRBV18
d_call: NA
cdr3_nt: TGTGCCAGCTCACCGGGTCGGGTATCTAGCACAGATACGCAGTATTTT
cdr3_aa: CASSPGRVSSTDTQYF

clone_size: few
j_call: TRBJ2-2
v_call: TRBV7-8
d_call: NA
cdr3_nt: TGTGCCAGCAGCTTAGTCTCCGGGGAGCTGTTTTTT
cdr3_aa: CASSLVSGELFF

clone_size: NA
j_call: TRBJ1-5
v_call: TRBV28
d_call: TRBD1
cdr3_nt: TGTGCCAGCAGTTCCGACAGGGATAGCAATCAGCCCCAGCATTTT
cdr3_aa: CASSSDRDSNQPQHF

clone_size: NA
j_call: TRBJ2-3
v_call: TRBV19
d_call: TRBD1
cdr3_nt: TGTGCCAGTAGTACCCGACAGGGGGGTTTTCTCTATTTT
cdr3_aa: CASSTRQGGFLYF

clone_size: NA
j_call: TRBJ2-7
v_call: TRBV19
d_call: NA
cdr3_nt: TGTGCCAGTAGTCTAGGTGGCGGTAACTCCTACGAGCAGTACTTC
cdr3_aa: CASSLGGGNSYEQYF

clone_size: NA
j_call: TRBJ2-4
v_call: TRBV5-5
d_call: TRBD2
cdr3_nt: TGTGCCAGCAGCTTGGGACTAGCGGGAGATCTTTCATATATTCAGTACTTC
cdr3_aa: CASSLGLAGDLSYIQYF

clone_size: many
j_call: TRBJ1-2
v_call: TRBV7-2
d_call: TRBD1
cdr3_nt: TGTGCCAGCAGCTTACAGGGACAGGGGGGATATGGCTACACCTTC
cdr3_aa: CASSLQGQGGYGYTF

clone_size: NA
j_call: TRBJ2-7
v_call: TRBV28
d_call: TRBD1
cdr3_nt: TGTGCCAGCGCGCAAACCGACCGGGACAGTTGGTACTTC
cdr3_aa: CASAQTDRDSWYF

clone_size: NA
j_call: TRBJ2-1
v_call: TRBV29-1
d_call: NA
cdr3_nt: TGCAGCGCGACTAGTTTGAGTGAGCAGTTCTTC
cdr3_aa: CSATSLSEQFF

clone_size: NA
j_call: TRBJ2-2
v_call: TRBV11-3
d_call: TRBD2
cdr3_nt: TGTGCCAGCAGCTCTTTAGCGGGAGATGGCACCGGGAAGCTGTTTTTT
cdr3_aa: CASSSLAGDGTGKLFF

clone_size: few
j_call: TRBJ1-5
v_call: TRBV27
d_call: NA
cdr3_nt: TGTGCCAGCAGTCCCTCTGTCCTAAATAGCAATCAGCCCCAGCATTTT
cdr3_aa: CASSPSVLNSNQPQHF

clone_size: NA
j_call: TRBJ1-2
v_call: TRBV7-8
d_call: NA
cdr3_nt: TGTGCCAGCAGCTCGAAGCGAGCAGAAGGACACAAGATCTATGGCTACACCTTC
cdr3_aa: CASSSKRAEGHKIYGYTF

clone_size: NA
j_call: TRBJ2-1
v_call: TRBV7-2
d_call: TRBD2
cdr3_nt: TGTGCCAGCAGCTTAGTGGGGACTAGCGGGGCTTTGTCCTACAATGAGCAGTTCTTC
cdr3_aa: CASSLVGTSGALSYNEQFF

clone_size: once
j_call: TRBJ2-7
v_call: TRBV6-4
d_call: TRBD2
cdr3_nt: TGTGCCACGACTTGGCGGGAGGGCCTCTACGAGCAGTACTTC
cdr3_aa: CATTWREGLYEQYF

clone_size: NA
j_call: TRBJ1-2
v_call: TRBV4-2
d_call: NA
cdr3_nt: TGTGCCAGCAGCCAAGATAAAGGTTCGTGGACAGAGGTCAGCGGCTACACCTTC
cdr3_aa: CASSQDKGSWTEVSGYTF

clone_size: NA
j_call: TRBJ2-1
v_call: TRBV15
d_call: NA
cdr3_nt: TGTGCCACCAGCAGAGAACAGGGTAACTACAATGAGCAGTTCTTC
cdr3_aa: CATSREQGNYNEQFF

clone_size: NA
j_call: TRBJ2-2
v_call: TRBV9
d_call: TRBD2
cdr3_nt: TGTGCCAGCAGCGGGCCGGGACTAGCGGGATTTACCACCGGGGAGCTGTTTTTT
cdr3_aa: CASSGPGLAGFTTGELFF

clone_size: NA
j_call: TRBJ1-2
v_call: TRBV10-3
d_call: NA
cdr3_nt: TGTGCCATCAGTGAGTTCAACGACCGGTCGGGTGGCTACACCTTC
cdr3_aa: CAISEFNDRSGGYTF

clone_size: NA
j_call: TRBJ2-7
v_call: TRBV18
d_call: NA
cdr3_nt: TGTGCCAGCTCACCCACGGGTCTGGCAGGGGCCAGCTCCTACGAGCAGTACTTC
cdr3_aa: CASSPTGLAGASSYEQYF

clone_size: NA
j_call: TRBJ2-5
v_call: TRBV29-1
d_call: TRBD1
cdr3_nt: TGCAGCGTTGCAGGACAGGGGACACCCCTTCAAGAGACCCAGTACTTC
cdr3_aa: CSVAGQGTPLQETQYF